Listed below are T cell receptor beta chains from one sample, sequenced in a study of post-analysis software for immune sequencing data. TCRdb re-called the PCR reads with MiXCR, one entry per CDR3 protein. The sample comprises around 770,000 distinct CDR3 sequences, 40% to 55% of which are singletons, and roughly 4.9% rests with the top ten. Sequencing was carried out using blood. All receptors come from a girl between 5 and 17 years old with multiple sclerosis. The CDR3 runs from the conserved cysteine through the conserved F or W. The order of the fields is J gene, clone size, V gene, D gene, CDR3 DNA, CDR3 protein. D genes are given only for firm matches. Size values are once, few and many counts, or a class for expanded clones, and some rows have none.

>TRBJ2-7|-|TRBV27|TRBD1
TGTGCCAGCAGGAACTATTGGACAGGGTCCTACGAGCAGTACTTC
CASRNYWTGSYEQYF
>TRBJ2-1|-|TRBV29-1|-
TGCAGCGTTGGGAGGGGGGCAGGAAAGGTCCATGAGCAGTTCTTC
CSVGRGAGKVHEQFF
>TRBJ2-1|few|TRBV11-2|TRBD2
TGTGCCAGCAGCTGGAGCGGGAGGGCCTCGGATGAGCAGTTCTTC
CASSWSGRASDEQFF
>TRBJ2-4|-|TRBV2|TRBD2
TGTGCCAGCATCCAGTGGGGACTAGCGAGAGCCAAAAACATTCAGTACTTC
CASIQWGLARAKNIQYF
>TRBJ2-1|-|TRBV14|-
TGTGCCAGCAGCCAAACTATAGCCGCCACCTACAATGAGCAGTTCTTC
CASSQTIAATYNEQFF
>TRBJ2-5|-|TRBV9|-
TGTGCCAGCAGCGATTTTTCCCCTACCCTGGCAGAGACCCAGTACTTC
CASSDFSPTLAETQYF
>TRBJ1-1|-|TRBV20-1|-
TGCAGTGCTAGGGACCCGCGCGGGGAACCTGAGGCTTTCTTT
CSARDPRGEPEAFF
>TRBJ2-1|-|TRBV7-3|TRBD2
TGTGCCAGCAGCTTAGATTGGCGGGAGATCAATGAGCAGTTCTTC
CASSLDWREINEQFF
>TRBJ1-5|many|TRBV7-9|TRBD1
TGTGCCAGCTCACCGACAGGGGGCTATCAGCCCCAGCATTTT
CASSPTGGYQPQHF
>TRBJ2-1|-|TRBV20-1|-
TGCAGTGCTAGAGTAGGGGGGTCGGGAGGATGGGCCTATGAGCAGTTCTTC
CSARVGGSGGWAYEQFF
>TRBJ2-4|few|TRBV12-3/TRBV12-4|TRBD2
TGTGCCAGCAGGTCTAGCGGGAGGGCCAAAAACATTCAGTACTTC
CASRSSGRAKNIQYF
>TRBJ2-3|few|TRBV5-1|-
TGCGCCAGCAGCTTGCGGCTCGAGAATACGCAGTATTTT
CASSLRLENTQYF
>TRBJ2-1|-|TRBV4-1|TRBD2
TGCGCCAGCAGCCGCTTTGGGGAGGGCCCCTACAATGAGCAGTTCTTC
CASSRFGEGPYNEQFF
>TRBJ2-1|few|TRBV27|TRBD2
TGTGCCAGCTCATTAGCGGGAGTGAGTTCCAATGAGCAGTTCTTC
CASSLAGVSSNEQFF
>TRBJ1-4|-|TRBV5-6|TRBD1
TGTGCCAGCAGCTCCACGAAGACAGGGAGGAATGAAAAACTGTTTTTT
CASSSTKTGRNEKLFF
>TRBJ1-1|once|TRBV29-1|-
TGCAGCGTTGAAGGACACTCGAAGGGGGGTAACACTGAAGCTTTCTTT
CSVEGHSKGGNTEAFF
>TRBJ2-4|-|TRBV11-2|-
TGTGCCAGCAGCTTAGGATTGCGCAGGGGTGACATTCAGTACTTC
CASSLGLRRGDIQYF
>TRBJ2-5|-|TRBV28|TRBD2
TGTGCCAGCAGTAAACTAGCGGAGAGGCAAGAGACCCAGTACTTC
CASSKLAERQETQYF
>TRBJ2-1|-|TRBV29-1|-
TGCAGCGTTGAGTCGGCTGTGGATGAGCAGTTCTTC
CSVESAVDEQFF
>TRBJ2-7|-|TRBV7-2|-
TGTGCCAGCAGCTTAACGCAGGACTCCTACGAGCAGTACTTC
CASSLTQDSYEQYF
>TRBJ2-4|-|TRBV13|TRBD2
TGTGCCAGCAGCCCAACAGAACGACAGCCGGGACTAGGGGTGTACTTC
CASSPTERQPGLGVYF
>TRBJ2-1|-|TRBV19|-
TGTGCCATCGGTGGGACGGGTTACAATGAGCAGTTCTTC
CAIGGTGYNEQFF
>TRBJ1-2|-|TRBV6-5|-
TGTGCCAGCAGTTACTCCAACAGAGGGTTGGGAGATAACTATGGCTACACCTTC
CASSYSNRGLGDNYGYTF
>TRBJ2-5|-|TRBV9|-
TGTGCCAGCAGCGTCGAGGACTACCCACAAGAGACCCAGTACTTC
CASSVEDYPQETQYF
>TRBJ2-7|few|TRBV7-8|-
TGTGCCAGCAGCTTAAGGCGAGAGGGCCGTTTCATGCAGTACTTC
CASSLRREGRFMQYF
>TRBJ2-1|-|TRBV4-2|TRBD2
TGTGCCAGCAGCCCCACTCCAGCGGGAGGGTTTTCTTACAATGAGCAGTTCTTC
CASSPTPAGGFSYNEQFF
>TRBJ2-7|-|TRBV2|-
TGTGCCAGCAGTCCCTCCCACGAGCAGTACTTC
CASSPSHEQYF
>TRBJ2-5|once|TRBV19|-
TGTGCCAGTAGTATATCTGTCTTGATAGGGGGCCAAGAGACCCAGTACTTC
CASSISVLIGGQETQYF
>TRBJ1-5|-|TRBV7-2|-
TGTGCCAGCAGCTTAGTCGGGGGAACTAGCAATCAGCCCCAGCATTTT
CASSLVGGTSNQPQHF
>TRBJ2-5|few|TRBV29-1|TRBD1
TGCAGCGCAGCCGGGACAGAACAAGAGACCCAGTACTTC
CSAAGTEQETQYF
>TRBJ2-7|few|TRBV7-3|TRBD2
TGTGCCAACTTCCCCCCAGGGAGGGAAGAGCAGTACTTC
CANFPPGREEQYF
>TRBJ2-3|-|TRBV5-1|-
TGCGCCAGCAGCTCCGGACGGGTGGGGACAGATACGCAGTATTTT
CASSSGRVGTDTQYF
>TRBJ1-1|-|TRBV5-6|-
TGTGCCAGCAGCTTAATAACCAGGAGCGCTGAAGCTTTCTTT
CASSLITRSAEAFF
>TRBJ1-2|-|TRBV6-2/TRBV6-3|-
TGTGCCAGCAGTGCCGACGGGGGCGGTGGCTACACCTTC
CASSADGGGGYTF
>TRBJ2-1|-|TRBV14|TRBD2
TGTGCCAGCAGCCAAGTAATAGCGGGAGGTAAAAATGAGCAGTTCTTC
CASSQVIAGGKNEQFF
>TRBJ2-6|once|TRBV6-5|TRBD1
TGTGCCACCAATGACAGGGCCGGGGCCAACGTCCGGACTTTC
CATNDRAGANVRTF
>TRBJ1-1|-|TRBV6-1|-
TGTGCCAGCAGCGCGGGACACCTGAACACTGAAGCTTTCTTT
CASSAGHLNTEAFF
>TRBJ2-1|few|TRBV5-1|TRBD1
TGCGCCAGCAGCACACCTCAGGGGGTCAGCTACAATGAGCAGTTCTTC
CASSTPQGVSYNEQFF
>TRBJ2-5|-|TRBV5-1|TRBD2
TGCGCCAGCAGCTTGGGCGGCGGGAGGCCCGACCAAGAGACCCAGTACTTC
CASSLGGGRPDQETQYF
>TRBJ1-6|-|TRBV6-6|-
TGTGCCAGCAGTTACTCGATGGCAGGGCCCCTCCACTTT
CASSYSMAGPLHF
>TRBJ2-1|-|TRBV5-6|TRBD1
TGTGCCAGCAGCCCCGGACAGGGGGTTAGGTCCTACAATGAGCAGTTCTTC
CASSPGQGVRSYNEQFF
>TRBJ1-4|few|TRBV20-1|-
TGCAGTGCTAGAGATCTTGGCAGGGAGGAAAAACTGTTTTTT
CSARDLGREEKLFF
>TRBJ2-3|-|TRBV4-1|TRBD2
TGCGCCAGCAGCCAAGAGAGCGGTAAAACTAGCGGCCTCACAGATACGCAGTATTTT
CASSQESGKTSGLTDTQYF
>TRBJ2-7|few|TRBV20-1|TRBD2
TGCAGTGCTACGGCGTCCACTAGCGGGAGTCTTACTGTCTACGAGCAGTACTTC
CSATASTSGSLTVYEQYF
>TRBJ2-6|-|TRBV7-9|TRBD1
TGTGCCAGCAGCTTAGGGGACAGGGGTCTCTCTGGGGCCAACGTCCTGACTTTC
CASSLGDRGLSGANVLTF
>TRBJ2-7|few|TRBV10-3|-
TGTGCCATCAGTGAGTCGAGGACACCTGGTCCGGTCTACGAGCAGTACTTC
CAISESRTPGPVYEQYF
>TRBJ2-7|few|TRBV15|-
TGTGCCACCAGCAGAGATTTTGGCAGCTCCTACGAGCAGTACTTC
CATSRDFGSSYEQYF
>TRBJ2-4|-|TRBV5-8|TRBD2
TGTGCCAGCAGCTTTCGCGCTAGCGGGAGAAGCGGGCAGTACTTC
CASSFRASGRSGQYF
>TRBJ2-1|few|TRBV4-2|TRBD2
TGTGCCAGCAGCCTAGCACTAGCGGACAATGAGCAGTTCTTC
CASSLALADNEQFF
>TRBJ2-1|-|TRBV7-2|-
TGTGCCAGCAGCGTCCGGGCCAACAATGAGCAGTTCTTC
CASSVRANNEQFF
>TRBJ2-7|-|TRBV7-9|-
TGTGCCAGCAGTGTGAGCGCGTACGAGCAGTACTTC
CASSVSAYEQYF
>TRBJ2-5|-|TRBV9|-
TGTGCCAGCAGCGCCCCGACTAGTCAAGAGACCCAGTACTTC
CASSAPTSQETQYF
>TRBJ2-7|-|TRBV20-1|-
TGCAGTGCTGACCGGGACGGCATTGGGTACGAGCAGTACTTC
CSADRDGIGYEQYF
>TRBJ2-1|-|TRBV24-1|-
TGTGCCACCAGTGATTTGGGCAGAAATGAGCAGTTCTTC
CATSDLGRNEQFF
>TRBJ2-3|-|TRBV7-2|-
TGTGCCAGCAGTCAGCTAGCGAAGATTAGCACAGATACGCAGTATTTT
CASSQLAKISTDTQYF